Listed here are 15 T cell receptor beta chains from one sample, sequenced in a study of blood T cell repertoires in COVID-19. Sequencing used immunoSEQ multiplex PCR; TCRdb keeps in-frame clones, though not all of them. The data show around 440,000 clones, around 89% seen once. Material: peripheral blood. The receptors shown here come from a woman aged 50 to 60 with COVID-19, enrolled during active disease.

The CDR3 spells CASSQWQGALDGYTF. CDR3 nucleotides: TGTGCCAGCAGCCAATGGCAGGGGGCTTTGGATGGCTACACCTTC. The genes are TRBV3-1 (or the pseudogene TRBV3-2) and TRBJ1-2, with 8 bases matching TRBD1. From germline, CDR1 is LGHDT and CDR2 YNNKEL (reference sequence). The CDR3 runs 15 residues. The V and J ends lost 2 bases and 6 bases, in that order; junction bases with no gene match: 8.

This rearrangement joins TRBV9 to TRBJ2-1, with unresolved D. The CDR3 is made up of 14 amino acids. V was shortened by 0 bases and J by 8 bases, with 12 bases between the two germline ends. Germline V gene sequence: CDR1 SGDLS, CDR2 YYNGEE. Written as DNA, the CDR3 is TGTGCCAGCAGCGTAGTGGCTTTCCGGGATGAGCAGTTCTTC. Its translation is CASSVVAFRDEQFF. The full variable domain, with the rest looked up from reference TRBV9 and TRBJ2-1, is DSGVTQTPKHLITATGQRVTLRCSPRSGDLSVYWYQQSLDQGLQFLIQYYNGEERAKGNILERFSAQQFPDLHSELNLSSLELGDSALYFCASSVVAFRDEQFFGPGTRLTVL.

V usage is TRBV13 and J usage is TRBJ1-2; 8 bases fit TRBD1. Trimming removed 5 bases from V and 7 bases from J; junction bases left unmatched: 15. The CDR3 runs 16 residues. Germline CDR1 PRHDT, CDR2 FYEKMQ (reference sequence). In nucleotides, the CDR3 is TGTGCCAGCAGCCTCCTGTATGCAGGGGGCTCCGCTGGCTACACCTTC. Amino acid sequence: CASSLLYAGGSAGYTF.

The chain couples TRBV6-5 to TRBJ1-3; TRBD1 matches at 7 bases. CDR3 length equals 15 residues. V lost 7 bases and J lost 2; bases outside the gene matches: 8. Germline V gives CDR1 MNHEY, CDR2 SVGAGI. In nucleotides, the CDR3 is TGTGCCAGCACCCAGCTGACAGGGACTGGAAACACCATATATTTT. This sequence encodes CASTQLTGTGNTIYF.

In its sample, this clone was seen a few times. The rearrangement uses TRBV9 and TRBJ1-6; 8 nucleotides match TRBD1. The CDR3 is 15 amino acids. Trimming removed 3 bases from V and 6 bases from J; junction bases left unmatched: 5. CDR1 and CDR2 from the germline V gene are SGDLS and YYNGEE. The CDR3 DNA reads as TGTGCCAGCAGCGCCAGGGGGCAGGGTAATTCACCCCTCCACTTT. Protein product: CASSARGQGNSPLHF.

The rearrangement uses TRBV7-9 and TRBJ1-3; 7 positions agree with TRBD1. Trimming at V came to 5 bases and at J to 0 bases, leaving 10 bases not matched to a gene. Germline assignment: CDR1 SEHNR and CDR2 FQNEAQ (reference sequence). There are 17 residues in the CDR3. CDR3 DNA sequence: TGTGCCAGCAGCCTTGGGACAGCTCGCCCCTCTGGAAACACCATATATTTT. Amino acids: CASSLGTARPSGNTIYF.

The chain has TRBV7-9 and TRBJ1-5; D is possibly TRBD1 (6 bases). This CDR3 contains 17 residues. Trimming shortened V by 4 bases and J by 5 bases, and 21 bases separated the two germline ends. Germline V gene data show CDR1 as SEHNR and CDR2 as FQNEAQ (reference sequence). The CDR3 region has the DNA TGTGCCAGCAGCTCCTGGGCACAGGGAGAATTTGATCAGCCCCAGCATTTT. It yields the protein CASSSWAQGEFDQPQHF.

V gene TRBV14 combines with J gene TRBJ2-3; D perhaps matches TRBD1 (6 bases). V was shortened by 4 bases and J by 5 bases, with 13 bases between the two germline ends. From germline, CDR1 is SGHDN and CDR2 FVKESK. The CDR3 contains 14 residues. This CDR3 is CASSLGGGRDTQYF. For the CDR3, the DNA is TGTGCCAGCAGCCTTGGTGGGGGCCGAGATACGCAGTATTTT.

V is TRBV9 and J is TRBJ1-2; 7 bases line up with TRBD1. V lost 7 bases to trimming and J lost 4 bases; unmatched junction nucleotides: 13. This CDR3 comprises 15 residues. Per the germline V gene, CDR1 is SGDLS and CDR2 is YYNGEE. The CDR3 DNA is TGTGCCAGCTCGGGAATGGGACAGAGGTCCTATGGCTACACCTTC. This encodes CASSGMGQRSYGYTF.

The chain combines TRBV9 with TRBJ2-3, with 7 nucleotides matching TRBD2. Per germline, CDR1 SGDLS and CDR2 YYNGEE. Trimming cost V 2 bases and J 2 bases; bases outside gene matches: 8. The CDR3 runs 16 residues. CDR3 protein: CASSVNQRGDTDTQYF. CDR3 nucleotides: TGTGCCAGCAGCGTCAACCAGCGGGGTGACACAGATACGCAGTATTTT. Complete variable domain (other parts from reference TRBV9 and TRBJ2-3): DSGVTQTPKHLITATGQRVTLRCSPRSGDLSVYWYQQSLDQGLQFLIQYYNGEERAKGNILERFSAQQFPDLHSELNLSSLELGDSALYFCASSVNQRGDTDTQYFGPGTRLTVL.

The J gene is TRBJ2-3, the V gene TRBV7-2; possible D gene TRBD1, 5 bases. V lost 4 bases to trimming and J lost 0 bases, with 11 bases between them. The CDR3 covers 15 residues. CDR1 and CDR2 from the germline V gene are SGHTA and FQGNSA. This chain's CDR3 is CASSSRGPSTDTQYF. The CDR3 nucleotides are TGTGCCAGCAGCTCAAGGGGCCCAAGCACAGATACGCAGTATTTT.

The chain joins TRBV11-2 to TRBJ1-5; tentative D call: TRBD1 (6 bases). Germline assignment: CDR1 SGHAT and CDR2 FQNNGV. Trimming shortened V by 5 bases and J by 0 bases, and 11 bases separated the two germline ends. The CDR3 totals 15 residues. CDR3: CASSLGQSSNQPQHF. CDR3 DNA sequence: TGTGCCAGCAGCCTAGGACAGAGTAGCAATCAGCCCCAGCATTTT. The full variable domain, in which reference TRBV11-2 and TRBJ1-5 provide the parts outside the CDR3, is EAGVAQSPRYKIIEKRQSVAFWCNPISGHATLYWYQQILGQGPKLLIQFQNNGVVDDSQLPKDRFSAERLKGVDSTLKIQPAKLEDSAVYLCASSLGQSSNQPQHFGDGTRLSIL.

In DNA, the CDR3 is TGTGCCAGCAGTTTGCAGGGGCGGGACACTGAAGCTTTCTTT. This gives the protein CASSLQGRDTEAFF. This chain connects TRBV6-5 to TRBJ1-1; D is possibly TRBD1 (6 bases). The CDR3 length is 14 residues. V was clipped by 4 bases and J by 3 bases, with 12 bases between them. Germline V gene data show CDR1 as MNHEY and CDR2 as SVGAGI.

This rearrangement joins TRBV27 to TRBJ1-1; 8 positions match TRBD1. V trimming: 6 bases; J trimming: 5 bases; junction bases outside the gene matches: 23. Germline CDR1 MNHEY, CDR2 SMNVEV (reference sequence). This CDR3 comprises 19 residues. For the CDR3, the DNA is TGTGCCAGCAGGCGAAGTCCCAGGGGGCCGGGGCGTCGGGGAACTGAAGCTTTCTTT. Protein product: CASRRSPRGPGRRGTEAFF.

This chain joins TRBV9 and TRBJ2-1; D unclear. CDR1 is SGDLS and CDR2 is YYNGEE in the germline V gene. Deletions cut 0 bases from V and 0 bases from J, with 10 bases between. The CDR3 length is 16 residues. The CDR3: CASSVELRLSYNEQFF. CDR3 nucleotide sequence: TGTGCCAGCAGCGTAGAATTGAGGCTCTCCTACAATGAGCAGTTCTTC.